This T cell receptor beta chain appears in the sequencing data of a study of blood T cell repertoires in COVID-19. Study-wide context: Specimens from acute and convalescent COVID-19 originated in the United States, Italy and Spain. PBMCs, B-cell-depleted T cells, or T cells were the source of the cDNA or gDNA that made up the material.

Authors' methods: Quantification of nucleated cells was approximated via reference gene primer amplification. The assay was immunoSEQ multiplex PCR, and TCRdb's table has in-frame clones only and misses some. V and J calls and clone size are given by that table; D and trimming were obtained from the DNA. This sample carries roughly 260,000 clones, more than 90% of them seen once, and the ten largest clones take 2.6%. CDR3 length: 12 amino acids. V lost 6 bases to trimming and J lost 3 bases, with 9 bases between them. From germline, CDR1 is MNHNY and CDR2 SVGAGI (reference sequence). One Seattle source followed patients from active infection through their disease course.

The V and J genes are TRBV6-6 and TRBJ2-7; D perhaps matches TRBD2 (6 bases). This clonotype was obtained from a person aged 18-30 years with COVID-19, enrolled during active disease. Source material: peripheral blood. The CDR3 loop is CASRYSGYEQYF. As DNA, the CDR3 is TGTGCCAGCAGATATAGCGGCTACGAGCAGTACTTC.